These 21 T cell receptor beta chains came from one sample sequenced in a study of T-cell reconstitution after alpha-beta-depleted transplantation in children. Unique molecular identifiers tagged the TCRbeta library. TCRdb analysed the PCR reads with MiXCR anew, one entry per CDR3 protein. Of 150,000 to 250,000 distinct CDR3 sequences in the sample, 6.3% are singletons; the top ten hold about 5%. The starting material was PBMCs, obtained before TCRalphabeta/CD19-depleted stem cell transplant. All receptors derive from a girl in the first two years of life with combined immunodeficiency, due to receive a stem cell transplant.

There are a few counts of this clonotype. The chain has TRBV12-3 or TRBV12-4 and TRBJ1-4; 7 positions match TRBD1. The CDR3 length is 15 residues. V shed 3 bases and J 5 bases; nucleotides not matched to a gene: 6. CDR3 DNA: TGTGCCAGCAGTTTGGTGAAGGGACAGAATGAAAAACTGTTTTTT. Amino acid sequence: CASSLVKGQNEKLFF.

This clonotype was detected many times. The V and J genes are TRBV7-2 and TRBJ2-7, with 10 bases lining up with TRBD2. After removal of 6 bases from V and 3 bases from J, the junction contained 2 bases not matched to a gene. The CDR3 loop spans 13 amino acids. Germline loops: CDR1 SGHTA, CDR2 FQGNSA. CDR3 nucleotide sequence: TGTGCCAGCAGTCGACTAGCGGGCTACGAGCAGTACTTC. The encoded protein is CASSRLAGYEQYF.

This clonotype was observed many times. The CDR3 is CSVDSQGLDTQYF. DNA of the CDR3: TGCAGCGTTGATAGCCAAGGGTTGGATACGCAGTATTTT. The chain combines TRBV29-1 with TRBJ2-3, with unresolved D. The CDR3 extends over 13 amino acids. CDR1 and CDR2 (germline): SQVTM, ANQGSEA. The V end was cut by 3 bases, the J end by 6 bases, with 13 bases between.

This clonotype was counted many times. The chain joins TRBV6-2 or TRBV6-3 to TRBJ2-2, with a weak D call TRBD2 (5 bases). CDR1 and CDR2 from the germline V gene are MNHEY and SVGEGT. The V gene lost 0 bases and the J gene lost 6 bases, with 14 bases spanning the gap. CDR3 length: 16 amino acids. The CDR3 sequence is CASSYSSFWGAGELFF. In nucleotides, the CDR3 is TGTGCCAGCAGTTACTCGTCATTTTGGGGAGCCGGGGAGCTGTTTTTT.

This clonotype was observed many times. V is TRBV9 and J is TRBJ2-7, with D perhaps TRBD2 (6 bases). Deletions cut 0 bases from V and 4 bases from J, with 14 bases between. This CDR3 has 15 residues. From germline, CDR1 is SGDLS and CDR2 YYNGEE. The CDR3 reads CASSVGPSEVYEQYF. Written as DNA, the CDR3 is TGTGCCAGCAGCGTAGGGCCTAGCGAGGTTTACGAGCAGTACTTC.

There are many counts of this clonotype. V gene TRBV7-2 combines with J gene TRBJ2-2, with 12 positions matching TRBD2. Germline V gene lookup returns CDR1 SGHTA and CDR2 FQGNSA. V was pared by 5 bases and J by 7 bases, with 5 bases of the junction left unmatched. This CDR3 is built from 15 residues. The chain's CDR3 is CASSVPGLAGGELFF. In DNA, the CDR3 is TGTGCCAGCAGCGTTCCGGGACTAGCGGGCGGGGAGCTGTTTTTT.

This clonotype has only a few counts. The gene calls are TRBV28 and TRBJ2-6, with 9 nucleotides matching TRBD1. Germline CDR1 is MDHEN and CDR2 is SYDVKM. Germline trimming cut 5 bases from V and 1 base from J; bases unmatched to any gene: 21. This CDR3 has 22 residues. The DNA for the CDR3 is TGTGCCAGCAGTGGGTATAAACAAACCGGGACAGGGTACGAATCTGGGGCCAACGTCCTGACTTTC. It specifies CASSGYKQTGTGYESGANVLTF.

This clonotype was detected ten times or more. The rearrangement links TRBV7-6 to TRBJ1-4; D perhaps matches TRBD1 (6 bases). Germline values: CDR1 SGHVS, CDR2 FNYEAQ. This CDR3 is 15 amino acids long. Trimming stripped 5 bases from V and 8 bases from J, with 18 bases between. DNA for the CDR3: TGTGCCAGCAGCGCCTCGGGGGCCGACTACGAAAAACTGTTTTTT. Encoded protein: CASSASGADYEKLFF.

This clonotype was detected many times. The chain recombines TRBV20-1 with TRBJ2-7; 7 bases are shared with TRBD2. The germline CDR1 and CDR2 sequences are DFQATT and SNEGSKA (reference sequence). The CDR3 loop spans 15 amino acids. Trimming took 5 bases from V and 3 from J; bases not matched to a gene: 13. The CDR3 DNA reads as TGCAGTGCTGGTGGGGGGGTCGGGGGATTCTACGAGCAGTACTTC. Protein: CSAGGGVGGFYEQYF.

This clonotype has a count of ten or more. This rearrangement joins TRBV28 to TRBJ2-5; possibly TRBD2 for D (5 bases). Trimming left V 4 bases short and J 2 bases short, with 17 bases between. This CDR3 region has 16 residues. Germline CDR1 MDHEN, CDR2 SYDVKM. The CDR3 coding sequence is TGTGCCAGCAGTTACCGAGGGCGCTACCCTCAAGAGACCCAGTACTTC. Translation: CASSYRGRYPQETQYF.

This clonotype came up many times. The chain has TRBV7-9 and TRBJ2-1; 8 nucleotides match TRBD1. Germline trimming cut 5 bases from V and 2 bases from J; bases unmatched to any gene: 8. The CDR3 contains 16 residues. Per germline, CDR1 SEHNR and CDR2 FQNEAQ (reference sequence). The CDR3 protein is CASSHRTGTTYNEQFF. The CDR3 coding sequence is TGTGCCAGCAGCCATAGGACAGGGACCACCTACAATGAGCAGTTCTTC.

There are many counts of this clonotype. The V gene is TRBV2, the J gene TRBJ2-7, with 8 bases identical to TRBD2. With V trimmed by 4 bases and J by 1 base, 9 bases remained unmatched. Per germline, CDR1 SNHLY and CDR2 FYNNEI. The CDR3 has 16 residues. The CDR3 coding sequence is TGTGCCAGCAGTGGCTTTAGCGGGGCTACATCCTACGAGCAGTACTTC. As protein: CASSGFSGATSYEQYF.

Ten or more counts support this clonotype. The CDR3 region has the DNA TGCGCCAGCAGCTGGGGGACTAGCGGCTACAATGAGCAGTTCTTC. Protein: CASSWGTSGYNEQFF. The rearrangement joins TRBV5-1 to TRBJ2-1; TRBD2 aligns across 11 bases. The germline gives CDR1 SGHRS, CDR2 YFSETQ. This CDR3 spans 15 amino acids. Unmatched junction bases numbered 2, after V lost 3 bases and J lost 3 bases.

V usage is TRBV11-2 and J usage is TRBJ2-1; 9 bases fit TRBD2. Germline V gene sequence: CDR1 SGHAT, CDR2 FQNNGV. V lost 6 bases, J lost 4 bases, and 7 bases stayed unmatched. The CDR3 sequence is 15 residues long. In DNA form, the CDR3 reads TGTGCCAGCAGAACTCATAGCGGGAGATACAATGAGCAGTTCTTC. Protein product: CASRTHSGRYNEQFF.

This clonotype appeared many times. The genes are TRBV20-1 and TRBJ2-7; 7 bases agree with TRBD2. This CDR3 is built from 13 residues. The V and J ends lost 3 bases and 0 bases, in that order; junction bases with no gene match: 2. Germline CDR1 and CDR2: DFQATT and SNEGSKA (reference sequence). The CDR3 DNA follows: TGCAGTGCTAGTGGGGGGGACTCCTACGAGCAGTACTTC. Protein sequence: CSASGGDSYEQYF.

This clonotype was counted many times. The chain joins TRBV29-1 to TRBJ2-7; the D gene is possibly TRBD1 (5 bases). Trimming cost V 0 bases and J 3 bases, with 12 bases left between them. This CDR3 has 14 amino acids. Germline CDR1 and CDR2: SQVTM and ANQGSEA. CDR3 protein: CSVEDLSGRYEQYF. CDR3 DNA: TGCAGCGTTGAAGATCTCTCAGGGCGCTACGAGCAGTACTTC.

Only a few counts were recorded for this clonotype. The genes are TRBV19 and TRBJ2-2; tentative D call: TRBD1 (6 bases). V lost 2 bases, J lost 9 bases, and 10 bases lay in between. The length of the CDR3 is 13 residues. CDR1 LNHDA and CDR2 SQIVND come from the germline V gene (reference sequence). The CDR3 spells CASSIQGTWELFF. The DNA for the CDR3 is TGTGCCAGTAGTATACAGGGGACCTGGGAGCTGTTTTTT.

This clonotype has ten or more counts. CDR3 protein: CASSLTSDRNTGELFF. The DNA of the CDR3 is TGTGCCAGCAGCTTGACTAGCGATCGAAACACCGGGGAGCTGTTTTTT. This sequence joins TRBV11-2 and TRBJ2-2; 8 nucleotides match TRBD2. Trimming cost V 3 bases and J 2 bases; bases outside gene matches: 5. This CDR3 comprises 16 residues. In germline, CDR1 is SGHAT, CDR2 FQNNGV.

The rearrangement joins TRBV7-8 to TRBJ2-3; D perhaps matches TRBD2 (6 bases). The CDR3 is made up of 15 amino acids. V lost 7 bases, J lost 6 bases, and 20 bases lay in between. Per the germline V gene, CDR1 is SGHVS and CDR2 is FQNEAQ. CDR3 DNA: TGTGCCAGCAACAATGGACTAACCTTTTTGGATACGCAGTATTTT. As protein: CASNNGLTFLDTQYF.

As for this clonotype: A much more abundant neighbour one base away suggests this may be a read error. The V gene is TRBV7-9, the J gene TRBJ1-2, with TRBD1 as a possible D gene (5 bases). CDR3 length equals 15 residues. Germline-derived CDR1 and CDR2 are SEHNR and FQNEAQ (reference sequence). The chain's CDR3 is CASILAWGERDGYTF. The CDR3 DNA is TGTGCCAGCATCTTAGCGTGGGGGGAGAGAGATGGCTACACCTTC.

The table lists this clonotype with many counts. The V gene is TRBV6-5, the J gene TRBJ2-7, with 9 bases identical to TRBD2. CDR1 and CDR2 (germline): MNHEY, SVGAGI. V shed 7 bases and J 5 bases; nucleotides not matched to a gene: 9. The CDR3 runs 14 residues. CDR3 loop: CASIRREGSDEQYF. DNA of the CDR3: TGTGCCAGCATAAGGCGGGAGGGGAGCGACGAGCAGTACTTC.